This T cell receptor (beta chain) was recorded in a study of Ad26.COV2.S vaccination and SARS-CoV-2 variants (dated by TCRdb to about 2021). Regarding the study in general: Sequencing of the TCRbeta repertoire served to evaluate the specificity and breadth of SARS-CoV-2-reactive T cell receptors following Ad26.COV2.S vaccination. The TCR-sequenced set comprised around 30 samples: approximately 20 Ad26.COV2.S vaccine recipients, 5 placebo recipients and 8 SARS-CoV-2 convalescent individuals.

The time point label of this sample denotes: individuals recovered from natural SARS-CoV-2 infection. The immunoSEQ Assay was used to sequence TCRbeta CDR3 regions. After extraction, genomic DNA underwent amplification by bias-controlled multiplex PCR, followed by high-throughput sequencing. Regarding the original processing steps: To quantify the absolute abundance of every unique TCRbeta CDR3 region, sequences were collapsed and filtered. T cell fraction was estimated by normalization of TCRbeta template counts to usable DNA, with usable DNA being measured through amplification of reference genes present in all nucleated cells. Repertoire TCRs were annotated as SARS-CoV-2-specific by exact matching of V gene, CDR3 amino acid sequence and J gene to a known reactive TCR set. The reference SARS-CoV-2 TCR set was obtained from MIRA and was filtered for enrichment in COVID-19-positive ImmuneCODE repertoires, whereby public or cross-reactive TCRs were removed. Using the MIRA antigens, annotated TCRs were further analysed by specific ORF or by position within an ORF. Breadth was defined as annotated unique rearrangements over total unique productive rearrangements; depth was the summed frequency of those rearrangements. Two-sided Wilcoxon rank-sum tests were applied when comparing TCR breadth between groups. TCRdb obtained this table from immuneACCESS and retained in-frame rearrangements with V and J assigned. These tables miss some clones; where compared with another copy, unresolved V genes account for less than half of the shortfall, and the remainder is unexplained. That table is the source of V, J and clone size, and D and trimming were worked out from the DNA. Counted in this sample were 150,000 to 200,000 clones; roughly nine tenths of them appeared once. About 5.5% of the sample goes to the ten largest clones.

What the authors observed across the whole study: Substantial breadth of spike-specific CD8+ and CD4+ T cell responses was reported after vaccination. Vaccine and placebo recipients had similar non-spike TCR breadth, a finding consistent with the vaccine containing only spike. The authors noted that total T cell responses may have been underestimated by the TCR breadth and depth analyses. Spike-specific TCR breadth was higher in Ad26.COV2.S recipients than in placebo recipients (P = 0.0014).

From cysteine to phenylalanine, the CDR3 is 18 amino acids long. The sequence is cut down to CDR3 DNA, 54 bases in frame from base 1. In the germline V gene (reference sequence), CDR1 corresponds to LGHDT and CDR2 to YNNKEL. V was cut back by 4 bases and J by 4 bases, leaving a gap of 22 bases between them. Concerning this clone: What antigen it recognizes has not been identified. Base qualities are not provided; no much larger clone lies one nucleotide away.

This TCR was recovered from a human donor who had recovered from COVID-19. The chain is assembled from TRBV3-1 (or the pseudogene TRBV3-2) and TRBJ1-4, and the D gene may be TRBD1, 6 bases matching. Sequences were derived from peripheral blood, sampled after recovery from COVID-19. The CDR3 loop reads CASSPYLDWTAYNEKLFF. The DNA is as follows: TGTGCCAGCAGCCCCTATTTAGATTGGACAGCCTATAATGAAAAACTGTTTTTT.